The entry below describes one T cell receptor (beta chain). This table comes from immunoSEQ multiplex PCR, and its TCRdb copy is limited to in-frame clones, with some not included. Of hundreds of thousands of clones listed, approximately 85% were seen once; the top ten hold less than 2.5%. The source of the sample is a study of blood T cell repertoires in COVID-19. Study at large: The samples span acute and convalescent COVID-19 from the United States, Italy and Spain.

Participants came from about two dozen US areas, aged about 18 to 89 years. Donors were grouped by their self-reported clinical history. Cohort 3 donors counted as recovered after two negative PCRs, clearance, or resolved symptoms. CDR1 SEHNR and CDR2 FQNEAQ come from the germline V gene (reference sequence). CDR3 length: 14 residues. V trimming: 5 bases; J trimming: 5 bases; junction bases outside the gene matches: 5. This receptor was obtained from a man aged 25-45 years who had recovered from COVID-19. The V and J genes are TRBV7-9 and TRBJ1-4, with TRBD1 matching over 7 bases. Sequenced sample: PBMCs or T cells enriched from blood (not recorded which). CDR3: CASSPKGANEKLFF. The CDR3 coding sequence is TGTGCCAGCAGCCCAAAGGGGGCGAATGAAAAACTGTTTTTT. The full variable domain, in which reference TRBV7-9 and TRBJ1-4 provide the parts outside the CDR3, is DTGVSQNPRHKITKRGQNVTFRCDPISEHNRLYWYRQTLGQGPEFLTYFQNEAQLEKSRLLSDRFSAERPKGSFSTLEIQRTEQGDSAMYLCASSPKGANEKLFFGSGTQLSVL.